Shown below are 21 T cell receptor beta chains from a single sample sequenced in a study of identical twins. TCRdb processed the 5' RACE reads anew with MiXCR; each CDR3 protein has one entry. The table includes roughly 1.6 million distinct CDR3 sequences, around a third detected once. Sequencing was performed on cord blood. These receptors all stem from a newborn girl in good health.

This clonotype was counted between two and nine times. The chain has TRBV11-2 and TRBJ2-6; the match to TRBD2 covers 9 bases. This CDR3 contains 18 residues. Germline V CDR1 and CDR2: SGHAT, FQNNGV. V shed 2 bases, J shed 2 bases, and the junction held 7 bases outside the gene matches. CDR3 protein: CASSLSAAGGAGANVLTF. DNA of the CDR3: TGTGCCAGCAGCTTATCGGCAGCGGGAGGAGCTGGGGCCAACGTCCTGACTTTC.

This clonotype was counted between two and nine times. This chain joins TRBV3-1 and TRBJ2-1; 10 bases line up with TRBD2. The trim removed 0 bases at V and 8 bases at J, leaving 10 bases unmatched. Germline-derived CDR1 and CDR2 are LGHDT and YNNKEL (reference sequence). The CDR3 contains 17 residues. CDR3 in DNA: TGTGCCAGCAGCCAAGATCTGAGTAGGCTAGCGGGGGATGAGCAGTTCTTC. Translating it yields CASSQDLSRLAGDEQFF.

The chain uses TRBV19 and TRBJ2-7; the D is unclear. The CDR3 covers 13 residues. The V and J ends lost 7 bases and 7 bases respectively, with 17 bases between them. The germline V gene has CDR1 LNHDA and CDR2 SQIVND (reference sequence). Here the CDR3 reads CASTQSGDNEQYF. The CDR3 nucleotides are TGTGCCAGTACCCAATCGGGCGACAATGAGCAGTACTTC.

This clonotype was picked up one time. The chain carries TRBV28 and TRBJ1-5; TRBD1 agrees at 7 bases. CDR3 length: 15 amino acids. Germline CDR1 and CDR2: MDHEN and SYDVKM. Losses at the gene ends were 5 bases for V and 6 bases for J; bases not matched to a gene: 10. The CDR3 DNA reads TGTGCCAGCAGTCGACAGGGAGGGCAGGGTCAGCCCCAGCATTTT. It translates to CASSRQGGQGQPQHF. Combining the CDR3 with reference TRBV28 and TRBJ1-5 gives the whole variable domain DVKVTQSSRYLVKRTGEKVFLECVQDMDHENMFWYRQDPGLGLRLIYFSYDVKMKEKGDIPEGYSVSREKKERFSLILESASTNQTSMYLCASSRQGGQGQPQHFGDGTRLSIL.

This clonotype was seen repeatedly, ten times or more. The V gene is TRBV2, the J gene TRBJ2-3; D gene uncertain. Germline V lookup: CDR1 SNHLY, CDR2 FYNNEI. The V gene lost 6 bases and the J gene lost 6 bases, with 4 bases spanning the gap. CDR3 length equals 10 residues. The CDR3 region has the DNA TGTGCCAGCAGGGCTGATACGCAGTATTTT. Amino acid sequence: CASRADTQYF.

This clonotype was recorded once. In nucleotides, the CDR3 is TGTGCCAGCGGGGCGGCCTCTGGGGCCAACGTCCTGACTTTC. The encoded protein is CASGAASGANVLTF. This rearrangement joins TRBV12-3 or TRBV12-4 to TRBJ2-6; D might be TRBD1 (5 bases). Trimming took off 8 bases at V and 0 bases at J, with 8 bases between the two ends. The CDR3 loop spans 14 amino acids.

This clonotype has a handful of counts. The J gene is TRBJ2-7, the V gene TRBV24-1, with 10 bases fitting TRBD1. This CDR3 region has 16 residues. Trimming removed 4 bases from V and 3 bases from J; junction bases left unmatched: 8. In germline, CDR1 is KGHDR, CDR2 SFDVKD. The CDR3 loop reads CATSESGTGVNYEQYF. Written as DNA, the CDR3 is TGTGCCACCAGTGAGAGCGGGACAGGGGTTAACTACGAGCAGTACTTC.

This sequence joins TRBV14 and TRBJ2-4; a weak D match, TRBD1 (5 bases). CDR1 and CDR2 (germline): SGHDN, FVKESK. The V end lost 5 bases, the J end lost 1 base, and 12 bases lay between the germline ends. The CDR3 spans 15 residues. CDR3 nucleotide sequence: TGTGCCAGCAGCGCCCGCAGGGCGGCCAAAAACATTCAGTACTTC. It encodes CASSARRAAKNIQYF.

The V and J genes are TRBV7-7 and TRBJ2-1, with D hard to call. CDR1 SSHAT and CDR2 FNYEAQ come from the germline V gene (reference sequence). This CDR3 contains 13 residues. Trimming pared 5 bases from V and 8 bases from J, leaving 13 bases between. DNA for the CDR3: TGTGCCAGCAGCCCCTTGAGTCCCGATGAGCAGTTCTTC. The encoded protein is CASSPLSPDEQFF.

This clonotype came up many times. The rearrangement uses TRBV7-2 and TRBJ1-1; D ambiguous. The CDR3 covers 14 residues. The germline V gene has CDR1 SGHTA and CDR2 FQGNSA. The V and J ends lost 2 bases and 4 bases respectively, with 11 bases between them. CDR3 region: CASSLTTAGTEAFF. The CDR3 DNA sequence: TGTGCCAGCAGCTTAACCACAGCAGGCACTGAAGCTTTCTTT.

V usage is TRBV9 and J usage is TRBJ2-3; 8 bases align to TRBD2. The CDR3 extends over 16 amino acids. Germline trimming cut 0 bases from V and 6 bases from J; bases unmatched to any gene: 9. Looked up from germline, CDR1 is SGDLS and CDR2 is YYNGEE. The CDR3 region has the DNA TGTGCCAGCAGCGTAGGGAGCGGGAGCCATTGGGATACGCAGTATTTT. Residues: CASSVGSGSHWDTQYF.

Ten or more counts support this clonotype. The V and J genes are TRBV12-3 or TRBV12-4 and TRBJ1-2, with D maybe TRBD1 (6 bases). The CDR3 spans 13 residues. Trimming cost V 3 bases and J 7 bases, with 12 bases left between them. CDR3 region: CASSFRGGRGYTF. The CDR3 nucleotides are TGTGCCAGCAGTTTTAGGGGGGGTCGTGGCTACACCTTC.

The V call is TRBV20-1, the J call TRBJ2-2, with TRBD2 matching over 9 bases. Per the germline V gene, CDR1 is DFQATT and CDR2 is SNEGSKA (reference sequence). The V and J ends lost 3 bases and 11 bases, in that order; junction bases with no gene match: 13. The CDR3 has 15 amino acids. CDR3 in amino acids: CSARTSGTLRGELFF. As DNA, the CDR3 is TGCAGTGCTAGGACTAGCGGAACTCTTCGCGGAGAGCTGTTTTTT.

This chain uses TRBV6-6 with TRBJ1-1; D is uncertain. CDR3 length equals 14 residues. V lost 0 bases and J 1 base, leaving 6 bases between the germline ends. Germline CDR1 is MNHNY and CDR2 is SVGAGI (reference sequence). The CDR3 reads CASSYSRENTEAFF. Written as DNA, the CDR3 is TGTGCCAGCAGTTACTCCCGGGAGAACACTGAAGCTTTCTTT.

The DNA for the CDR3 is TGTGCCACCAGCAGGGACCTTGCAACTAATGAAAAACTGTTTTTT. Encoded protein: CATSRDLATNEKLFF. The chain links TRBV15 to TRBJ1-4; D ambiguous. Trimming pared 3 bases from V and 0 bases from J, leaving 8 bases between. CDR3 length: 15 residues. CDR1 is LNHNV, CDR2 YYDKDF, per germline (reference sequence). Filled out from reference TRBV15 and TRBJ1-4, the complete variable domain reads DAMVIQNPRYQVTQFGKPVTLSCSQTLNHNVMYWYQQKSSQAPKLLFHYYDKDFNNEADTPDNFQSRRPNTSFCFLDIRSPGLGDTAMYLCATSRDLATNEKLFFGSGTQLSVL.

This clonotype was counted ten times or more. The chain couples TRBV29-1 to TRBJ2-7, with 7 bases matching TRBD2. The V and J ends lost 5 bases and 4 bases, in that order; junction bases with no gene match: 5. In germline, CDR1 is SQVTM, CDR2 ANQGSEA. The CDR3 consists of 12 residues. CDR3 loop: CSVLRGGYEQYF. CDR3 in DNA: TGCAGCGTTCTGAGGGGAGGGTACGAGCAGTACTTC.

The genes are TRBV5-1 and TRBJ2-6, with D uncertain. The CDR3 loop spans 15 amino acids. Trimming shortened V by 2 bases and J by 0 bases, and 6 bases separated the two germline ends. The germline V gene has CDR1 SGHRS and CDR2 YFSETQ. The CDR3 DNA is TGCGCCAGCAGCTTTACGAGCTCTGGGGCCAACGTCCTGACTTTC. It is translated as CASSFTSSGANVLTF.

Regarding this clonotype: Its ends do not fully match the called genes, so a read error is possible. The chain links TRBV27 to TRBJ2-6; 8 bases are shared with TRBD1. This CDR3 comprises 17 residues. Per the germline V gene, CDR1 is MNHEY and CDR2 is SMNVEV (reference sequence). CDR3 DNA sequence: TGTGCCAGCAGTTCACAGGGGGGCATCTCTGAGGCCAACGTCCTGACTTTC. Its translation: CASSSQGGISEANVLTF.

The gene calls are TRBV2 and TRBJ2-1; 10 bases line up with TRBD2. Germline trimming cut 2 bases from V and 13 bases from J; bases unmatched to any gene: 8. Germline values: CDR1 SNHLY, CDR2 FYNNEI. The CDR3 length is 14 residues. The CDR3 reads CASSESGGAVLQFF. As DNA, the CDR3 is TGTGCCAGCAGTGAAAGCGGGGGGGCTGTTTTACAGTTCTTC.

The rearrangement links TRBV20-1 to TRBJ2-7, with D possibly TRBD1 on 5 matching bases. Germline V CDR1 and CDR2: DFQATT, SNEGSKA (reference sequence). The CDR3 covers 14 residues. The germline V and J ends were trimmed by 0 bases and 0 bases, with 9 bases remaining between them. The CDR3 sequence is CSARDWGSSYEQYF. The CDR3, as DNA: TGCAGTGCTAGAGATTGGGGCAGCTCCTACGAGCAGTACTTC.

The CDR3 is CASSPRLHRGDNYGYTF. CDR3 in DNA: TGTGCCAGCAGTCCACGATTACACAGGGGGGATAACTATGGCTACACCTTC. The gene calls are TRBV27 and TRBJ1-2, with 8 bases identical to TRBD1. The germline gives CDR1 MNHEY, CDR2 SMNVEV (reference sequence). The CDR3 contains 17 residues. The V segment lost 5 bases and the J segment 1 base; nucleotides outside the gene matches: 12.